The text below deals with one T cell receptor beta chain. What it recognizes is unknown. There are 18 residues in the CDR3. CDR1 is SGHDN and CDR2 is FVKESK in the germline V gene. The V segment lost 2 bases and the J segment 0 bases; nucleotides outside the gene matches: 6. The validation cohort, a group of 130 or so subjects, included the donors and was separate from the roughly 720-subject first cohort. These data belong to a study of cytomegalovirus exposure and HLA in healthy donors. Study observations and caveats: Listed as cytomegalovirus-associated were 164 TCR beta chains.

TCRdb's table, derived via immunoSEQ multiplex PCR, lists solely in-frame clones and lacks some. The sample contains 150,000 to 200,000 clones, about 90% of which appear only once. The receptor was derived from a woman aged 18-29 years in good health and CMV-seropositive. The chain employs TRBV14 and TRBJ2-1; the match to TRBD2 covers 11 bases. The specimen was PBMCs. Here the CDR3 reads CASSQFTSGGTSYNEQFF. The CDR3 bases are TGTGCCAGCAGCCAATTTACTAGCGGGGGAACCTCCTACAATGAGCAGTTCTTC.